These 30 T cell receptor beta chains were sequenced from one sample in a study of T-cell memory formation after mild COVID-19. TCRdb fed the 5' RACE reads into MiXCR, producing one record per CDR3 protein. The profile shows some 150,000 distinct CDR3 sequences, more than 13% of them singletons. Sequenced material: PBMCs or a T cell subset sorted from them (not recorded which). These receptors all stem from an adult woman who had mild COVID-19 (a few samples of this study predate the infection). Cell type and time point are not known.

The sample holds a few counts of this clonotype. The V and J genes are TRBV30 and TRBJ1-5; 7 bases are a match to TRBD1. The CDR3 totals 14 residues. The germline CDR1 and CDR2 sequences are GTSNPN and SVGIG (reference sequence). The ends lost 0 bases at V and 4 bases at J; junction bases unmatched: 3. CDR3 loop: CAWSVGRGNQPQHF. The CDR3 region has the DNA TGTGCCTGGAGTGTAGGCAGGGGGAATCAGCCCCAGCATTTT. The whole variable domain, filled in from reference TRBV30 and TRBJ1-5, reads SQTIHQWPATLVQPVGSPLSLECTVEGTSNPNLYWYRQAAGRGLQLLFYSVGIGQISSEVPQNLSASRPQDRQFILSSKKLLLSDSGFYLCAWSVGRGNQPQHFGDGTRLSIL.

This clonotype was counted a few times. CDR3: CSVATSGGRNTGELFF. The CDR3 DNA reads TGCAGCGTCGCTACTAGCGGGGGGCGGAACACCGGGGAGCTGTTTTTT. V is TRBV29-1 and J is TRBJ2-2, with TRBD2 matching 12 bases. The CDR3 sequence is 16 residues long. V dropped 6 bases and J dropped 1; count of bases not matched to a gene: 6. Germline lookup yields CDR1 SQVTM and CDR2 ANQGSEA.

This rearrangement joins TRBV6-2 or TRBV6-3 to TRBJ2-7; D is undetermined. Trimming took off 7 bases at V and 2 bases at J, with 9 bases between the two ends. The germline V gene has CDR1 MNHEY and CDR2 SVGEGT. The CDR3 extends over 12 amino acids. Written as DNA, the CDR3 is TGTGCCAGCACGGACGTTCCCTACGAGCAGTACTTC. It codes for CASTDVPYEQYF.

This clonotype appeared many times. This chain joins TRBV27 and TRBJ2-1; TRBD2 is a possible D gene (6 bases). CDR3 size: 13 residues. Germline-derived CDR1 and CDR2 are MNHEY and SMNVEV (reference sequence). With 8 bases removed from V and 4 bases from J, the gap between germline ends came to 12 bases. CDR3 coding DNA: TGTGCCAGCGGCGGGGTCCCATACAATGAGCAGTTCTTC. This encodes CASGGVPYNEQFF.

The chain carries TRBV12-3 or TRBV12-4 and TRBJ1-1; no clear D gene. CDR3 length: 13 amino acids. Between the trimmed V and J ends, which lost 2 bases and 1 base, there was a span of 5 bases. The CDR3 coding sequence is TGTGCCAGCAGTTTACACCGGAACACTGAAGCTTTCTTT. Protein sequence: CASSLHRNTEAFF.

The gene calls are TRBV7-8 and TRBJ2-7; 8 nucleotides match TRBD1. This CDR3 has 15 amino acids. The V gene end was trimmed by 4 bases and the J gene end by 2 bases; junction bases not matched to a gene: 7. Germline lookup yields CDR1 SGHVS and CDR2 FQNEAQ. The CDR3 bases are TGTGCCAGCAGCTCCCCGGACAGGGAAACCTACGAGCAGTACTTC. It codes for CASSSPDRETYEQYF.

This clonotype showed up just a few times. The rearrangement joins TRBV18 to TRBJ2-7, with D hard to call. The germline V gene has CDR1 KGHSH and CDR2 LQKENI. V shed 2 bases and J shed 3 bases, with 14 bases lying between them. This CDR3 contains 15 residues. The CDR3 DNA sequence: TGTGCCAGCTCACCAAGCCCCGAGGCCATCTACGAGCAGTACTTC. It is translated as CASSPSPEAIYEQYF.

V is TRBV9 and J is TRBJ2-1, with a possible D match to TRBD1 (5 bases). V lost 7 bases, J lost 0 bases, and 11 bases lay in between. Germline CDR1 is SGDLS and CDR2 is YYNGEE. This CDR3 region has 14 residues. In nucleotides, the CDR3 is TGTGCCAGCTCGACAGACAGCTCCTACAATGAGCAGTTCTTC. It translates to CASSTDSSYNEQFF. Complete variable domain (other parts from reference TRBV9 and TRBJ2-1): DSGVTQTPKHLITATGQRVTLRCSPRSGDLSVYWYQQSLDQGLQFLIQYYNGEERAKGNILERFSAQQFPDLHSELNLSSLELGDSALYFCASSTDSSYNEQFFGPGTRLTVL.

The genes are TRBV9 and TRBJ1-5; tentatively, D is TRBD1 (6 bases). The CDR3 has 14 amino acids. The V and J ends lost 2 bases and 3 bases respectively, with 9 bases between them. CDR1 and CDR2 (germline): SGDLS, YYNGEE. CDR3 nucleotide sequence: TGTGCCAGCAGCGTGGGGGGCACCAATCAGCCCCAGCATTTT. This encodes CASSVGGTNQPQHF.

This clonotype was seen a few times. V gene TRBV6-5 combines with J gene TRBJ1-1; D remains unclear. Trimming pared 0 bases from V and 0 bases from J, leaving 8 bases between. This CDR3 region has 15 residues. Germline loops: CDR1 MNHEY, CDR2 SVGAGI. The CDR3 sequence: CASSYSENMNTEAFF. CDR3 nucleotides: TGTGCCAGCAGTTACTCAGAAAACATGAACACTGAAGCTTTCTTT.

J is TRBJ1-2 and V is TRBV7-9; TRBD1 might be the D (5 bases). CDR3 length equals 14 residues. Germline V gene data show CDR1 as SEHNR and CDR2 as FQNEAQ (reference sequence). Trimming removed 5 bases at V and 2 bases at J, with 12 bases between. CDR3 DNA: TGTGCCAGCAGCCACCCGGGACCCAACTATGGCTACACCTTC. Protein product: CASSHPGPNYGYTF.

Many counts were recorded for this clonotype. The gene calls are TRBV5-5 and TRBJ2-5, with unresolved D. In germline, CDR1 is SGHKS, CDR2 YYEKEE (reference sequence). The CDR3 spans 15 residues. Trimming removed 0 bases from V and 2 bases from J, with 11 bases in between. The CDR3 nucleotides are TGTGCCAGCAGCTTGGCAACAGTGATTCAAGAGACCCAGTACTTC. This gives the protein CASSLATVIQETQYF.

DNA for the CDR3: TGCGCCAGCAGCCAAGAGCAGGGGCTGAACACTGAAGCTTTCTTT. Amino acids: CASSQEQGLNTEAFF. V usage is TRBV4-3 and J usage is TRBJ1-1; maybe TRBD1 (6 bases). The germline V gene has CDR1 LGHNA and CDR2 YSLEER. V was trimmed by 0 bases and J by 0 bases, leaving 8 bases between them. This CDR3 comprises 15 residues.

This clonotype was seen many times. J is TRBJ2-7 and V is TRBV3-1; 9 bases map to TRBD1. V lost 4 bases and J lost 4; bases outside the gene matches: 5. The CDR3 extends over 14 amino acids. Germline CDR1 reads LGHDT; CDR2 reads YNNKEL (reference sequence). This CDR3 reads CASSPRDREYEQYF. DNA of the CDR3: TGTGCCAGCAGCCCGCGGGACAGGGAATACGAGCAGTACTTC.

The chain recombines TRBV19 with TRBJ2-7, with 7 positions matching TRBD2. Germline V CDR1 and CDR2: LNHDA, SQIVND (reference sequence). V lost 10 bases to trimming and J lost 3 bases; unmatched junction nucleotides: 9. CDR3 length: 13 residues. The CDR3 sequence is CATSPGGGYEQYF. CDR3 DNA sequence: TGTGCCACTTCCCCGGGGGGAGGCTACGAGCAGTACTTC.

This clonotype was detected only a few times. The rearrangement uses TRBV6-2 or TRBV6-3 and TRBJ2-7; D possibly matches TRBD1 or TRBD2 (6 bases each). V lost 2 bases and J lost 3, with 8 bases in between. This CDR3 has 13 residues. In germline, CDR1 is MNHEY, CDR2 SVGEGT. CDR3 nucleotide sequence: TGTGCCAGCAGTTACGGGGGGCGCTACGAGCAGTACTTC. Amino acids: CASSYGGRYEQYF.

This clonotype was counted a few times. The rearrangement uses TRBV29-1 and TRBJ1-1; maybe TRBD1 (6 bases). The CDR3 runs to 13 residues. The ends were cut back, 4 bases at V and 1 base at J, with 10 bases in the middle. CDR1 SQVTM and CDR2 ANQGSEA come from the germline V gene. The CDR3 sequence: CSVVGGSNTEAFF. The CDR3, as DNA: TGCAGCGTTGTAGGGGGGTCGAACACTGAAGCTTTCTTT.

This clonotype was detected only a few times. The J gene is TRBJ2-5, the V gene TRBV11-2; 7 nucleotides line up with TRBD2. The CDR3 covers 14 residues. Germline loops: CDR1 SGHAT, CDR2 FQNNGV. Unmatched junction bases numbered 7, after V lost 6 bases and J lost 3 bases. CDR3 bases: TGTGCCAGCAGTTTCCCCAGCGGGGAAGAGACCCAGTACTTC. The encoded protein is CASSFPSGEETQYF.

This chain uses TRBV7-2 with TRBJ2-7, with D perhaps TRBD2 (6 bases). The V gene's germline CDR1 is SGHTA and CDR2 FQGNSA. The CDR3 sequence is 14 residues long. Trimming took 5 bases from V and 4 from J, leaving 15 bases between them. DNA for the CDR3: TGTGCCAGCAGCATGGGACTGGGAACGTACGAGCAGTACTTC. Translation: CASSMGLGTYEQYF.

The chain uses TRBV7-6 and TRBJ2-3; D gene uncertain. CDR1 SGHVS and CDR2 FNYEAQ come from the germline V gene. The CDR3 consists of 13 residues. V was pared by 0 bases and J by 3 bases, with 4 bases between. CDR3 sequence reads: CASSLASTDTQYF. The CDR3 coding sequence is TGTGCCAGCAGCTTAGCGAGTACAGATACGCAGTATTTT. Based on the CDR3 plus reference TRBV7-6 and TRBJ2-3, the full variable domain is GAGVSQSPRYKVTKRGQDVALRCDPISGHVSLYWYRQALGQGPEFLTYFNYEAQQDKSGLPNDRFSAERPEGSISTLTIQRTEQRDSAMYRCASSLASTDTQYFGPGTRLTVL.

This clonotype was counted only a few times. V is TRBV5-5 and J is TRBJ2-1; tentative D call: TRBD1 (6 bases). Germline CDR1 SGHKS, CDR2 YYEKEE (reference sequence). The CDR3 is 15 residues long. V was trimmed by 4 bases and J by 0 bases, leaving 11 bases between them. The CDR3 reads CASSAGVTSYNEQFF. The CDR3 region has the DNA TGTGCCAGCAGCGCAGGGGTAACCTCCTACAATGAGCAGTTCTTC.

This clonotype was found a few times. V and J are TRBV7-8 and TRBJ2-3; 8 bases map to TRBD2. Germline CDR1 SGHVS, CDR2 FQNEAQ. This CDR3 comprises 17 residues. The J segment lost 4 bases and the V segment lost 8 bases, leaving 17 bases of the junction unmatched. CDR3 region: CASDGGIAGIPPDTQYF. The CDR3, as DNA: TGTGCCAGCGATGGGGGTATAGCGGGGATTCCTCCAGATACGCAGTATTTT.

Only a few counts were recorded for this clonotype. The CDR3 DNA reads as TGTGCCAGCAGCTTGGCCGGCCGGGGTCAGCCCCAGCATTTT. It is translated as CASSLAGRGQPQHF. V usage is TRBV5-6 and J usage is TRBJ1-5, with D unclear. This CDR3 region has 14 residues. Deletions cut 0 bases from V and 6 bases from J, with 10 bases between. Per the germline V gene, CDR1 is SGHDT and CDR2 is YYEEEE.

The chain carries TRBV6-5 and TRBJ1-2; 8 nucleotides agree with TRBD1. This CDR3 is 14 amino acids long. Germline assignment: CDR1 MNHEY and CDR2 SVGAGI. V was clipped by 2 bases and J by 3 bases; unmatched bases: 2. CDR3 protein: CASSYDRGYYGYTF. CDR3 bases: TGTGCCAGCAGTTACGACAGGGGCTACTATGGCTACACCTTC.

This clonotype has just a few counts. The chain employs TRBV4-1 and TRBJ2-7, with TRBD1 identical over 8 bases. The CDR3 is made up of 18 amino acids. The J segment lost 4 bases and the V segment lost 3 bases, leaving 17 bases of the junction unmatched. Germline V gene data show CDR1 as MGHRA and CDR2 as YSYEKL. The CDR3 nucleotides are TGCGCCAGCAGCCATACTTGGCCCCTGGACAGGGTATTTTACGAGCAGTACTTC. It is translated as CASSHTWPLDRVFYEQYF.

The chain links TRBV7-9 to TRBJ2-1; D remains ambiguous. V was trimmed by 4 bases and J by 6 bases, leaving 19 bases between them. Per germline, CDR1 SEHNR and CDR2 FQNEAQ (reference sequence). This CDR3 has 16 amino acids. The CDR3, as DNA: TGTGCCAGCAGCTCCCCAGAGAAATCCACGTCCAATGAGCAGTTCTTC. Amino acid sequence: CASSSPEKSTSNEQFF.

The chain has TRBV27 and TRBJ2-2; TRBD2 matches at 9 bases. From germline, CDR1 is MNHEY and CDR2 SMNVEV (reference sequence). CDR3 length equals 16 residues. J was trimmed by 0 bases and V by 5 bases; bases with no gene match: 4. The CDR3 sequence is CASSRSSGANTGELFF. The CDR3 bases are TGTGCCAGCAGTCGATCTAGCGGGGCGAACACCGGGGAGCTGTTTTTT.

For this clonotype: A read error may explain this, as a much larger clone is one base away. The chain has TRBV7-3 and TRBJ1-1; maybe TRBD1 (5 bases). This CDR3 contains 13 residues. Germline lookup yields CDR1 SGHTA and CDR2 FQGTGA. CDR3 bases: TGTGACAGCAGCCGGTTCGGGGGGACTGAAGCTTTCTTT. It specifies CDSSRFGGTEAFF.

Only a few counts were recorded for this clonotype. The chain uses TRBV29-1 and TRBJ2-3; D tentatively fits TRBD1 or TRBD2 (5 bases each). Trimming pared 2 bases from V and 6 bases from J, leaving 21 bases between. This CDR3 is 16 amino acids long. Germline V gives CDR1 SQVTM, CDR2 ANQGSEA. CDR3 nucleotides: TGCAGCGTTGAAAGGGGCCGCTCGGGGTATGGGGATACGCAGTATTTT. Its translation is CSVERGRSGYGDTQYF.

This chain links TRBV20-1 with TRBJ2-7; D ambiguous. Germline V gives CDR1 DFQATT, CDR2 SNEGSKA (reference sequence). V shed 6 bases and J shed 1 base, with 16 bases lying between them. This CDR3 is 14 amino acids long. CDR3 residues: CSASSTYQSYEQYF. DNA for the CDR3: TGCAGTGCCTCTTCCACCTATCAGTCCTACGAGCAGTACTTC.